These T cell receptor beta chains were read from a single sample in a study of cytomegalovirus exposure and HLA in healthy donors. Method: immunoSEQ multiplex PCR; TCRdb's copy keeps in-frame clones and lacks some. Of approximately 75,000 clones listed, around 80% are singletons. The material sequenced was PBMCs. The source of these receptors is a man in his sixties or seventies in good health and CMV-seropositive. Both conserved end residues are part of each CDR3. The D gene is left open where the match is weak. Some rows have no size entry. The others give once, few or many, or a class for an expanded clone.

len,v_gene,abundance,d_gene,j_gene,CDR3aa
14,TRBV5-1,-,TRBD1,TRBJ1-1,CASSSGQGPPEAFF
15,TRBV7-9,-,TRBD1,TRBJ2-1,CASSFPGQGYNEQFF
14,TRBV28,-,TRBD2,TRBJ2-7,CASIATSGRGEQYF
15,TRBV6-4,-,-,TRBJ2-1,CASSLGTSEVNEQFF
12,TRBV12-5,-,-,TRBJ1-2,CASGFGEYGYTF
11,TRBV6-5,-,-,TRBJ2-2,CASSRAGELFF
19,TRBV27,-,TRBD1,TRBJ2-1,CASSSKALNRGRERNEQFF
12,TRBV29-1,-,TRBD2,TRBJ2-3,CSEREATDTQYF
14,TRBV7-9,-,-,TRBJ2-3,CASSLSGGTDTQYF
15,TRBV7-6,-,TRBD1,TRBJ1-1,CASSAYRGANTEAFF
14,TRBV5-6,-,-,TRBJ2-7,CASGRREWGLEQYF
11,TRBV29-1,-,-,TRBJ2-5,CSADLQGTQYF
13,TRBV7-8,-,-,TRBJ1-2,CASSLGESYGYTF
14,TRBV5-1,-,-,TRBJ2-3,CASSLEGFADTQYF
14,TRBV4-3,-,-,TRBJ2-3,CASSSGGGTDTQYF
15,TRBV18,-,-,TRBJ2-7,CASSPPHRGGNEQYF
22,TRBV4-1,-,TRBD2,TRBJ2-1,CASSQPRGQSGRALSSYNEQFF
15,TRBV7-9,-,TRBD1,TRBJ1-1,CASSEGQSGRTEAFF
13,TRBV9,-,-,TRBJ1-1,CASSVQGNTEAFF
13,TRBV29-1,few,TRBD1,TRBJ2-7,CSVEDGTVYEQYF
13,TRBV6-6,few,TRBD2,TRBJ2-2,CASSMRGTGELFF
15,TRBV7-2,-,TRBD2,TRBJ2-4,CASSSRLAGGPGQYF
17,TRBV4-3,-,TRBD1,TRBJ2-5,CASSPLSPGQSLETQYF
14,TRBV19,-,TRBD1,TRBJ1-5,CASSVTGGNQPQHF
13,TRBV7-6,-,-,TRBJ2-1,CASSFRSYNEQFF
13,TRBV27,-,TRBD1,TRBJ1-5,CASSTTGSALPHF
17,TRBV28,-,TRBD1,TRBJ2-2,CASSPLGQGAQTGELFF
12,TRBV7-9,-,TRBD2,TRBJ2-3,CASSPGGDTQYF
17,TRBV5-6,-,TRBD2,TRBJ2-3,CASSPVTERGRVDTQYF
14,TRBV7-2,-,TRBD1,TRBJ2-3,CASSPGTGRGTQYF
15,TRBV11-2,-,-,TRBJ2-7,CASSETLVSSYEQYF
13,TRBV4-1,-,-,TRBJ1-5,CASSPPGYQPQHF
14,TRBV29-1,once,TRBD2,TRBJ2-3,CSVARVAGGDTQYF
12,TRBV29-1,-,-,TRBJ2-7,CSVEGQPYEQYF
13,TRBV27,-,-,TRBJ1-2,CASKEQDEHGYTF
14,TRBV5-1,-,TRBD2,TRBJ2-3,CASGEGSGLDTQYF
16,TRBV30,-,TRBD2,TRBJ2-7,CAWSGGLAGGPDEQYF
16,TRBV7-2,-,TRBD2,TRBJ2-5,CASSSLGGGFQETQYF
15,TRBV6-1,-,-,TRBJ2-5,CASSNLHGAQETQYF